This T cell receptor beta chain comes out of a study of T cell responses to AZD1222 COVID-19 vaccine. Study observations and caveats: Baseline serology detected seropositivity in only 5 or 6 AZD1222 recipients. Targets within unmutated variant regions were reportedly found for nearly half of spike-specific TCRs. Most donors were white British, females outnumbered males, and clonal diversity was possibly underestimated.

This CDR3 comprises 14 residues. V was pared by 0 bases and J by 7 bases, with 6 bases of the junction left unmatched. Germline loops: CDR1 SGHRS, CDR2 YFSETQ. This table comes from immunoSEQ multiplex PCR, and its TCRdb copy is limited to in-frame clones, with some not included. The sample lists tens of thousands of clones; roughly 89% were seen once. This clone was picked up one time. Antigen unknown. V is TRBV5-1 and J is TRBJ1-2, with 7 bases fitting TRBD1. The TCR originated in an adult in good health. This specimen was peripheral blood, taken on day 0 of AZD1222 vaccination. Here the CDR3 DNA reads TGCGCCAGCAGCTTGGACGGGACAGCCCGTGGCTACACCTTC. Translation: CASSLDGTARGYTF.